The 28 T cell receptor beta chains reported below all come from one sample, sequenced in a study of blood T cell repertoires in COVID-19. Clones were sequenced by immunoSEQ multiplex PCR, and TCRdb holds only the in-frame ones, with some missing. The data contain roughly 39,000 clones, 85% to 95% of them singletons. Sequencing was carried out using peripheral blood. These receptors were collected from a human donor in a cohort sampled during active COVID-19.

The chain has TRBV19 and TRBJ2-5; 7 bases fit TRBD1. Germline CDR1 LNHDA, CDR2 SQIVND (reference sequence). This CDR3 spans 17 amino acids. J gave up 2 bases and V 3 bases, and 12 bases lay outside the gene matches. CDR3 loop: CASSIISGQAWQETQYF. The CDR3 DNA reads as TGTGCCAGTAGTATCATCTCAGGACAGGCGTGGCAAGAGACCCAGTACTTC.

The chain employs TRBV20-1 and TRBJ2-1; D might be TRBD2 (6 bases). In germline, CDR1 is DFQATT, CDR2 SNEGSKA (reference sequence). Trimming removed 3 bases at V and 8 bases at J, with 17 bases between. The CDR3 spans 14 residues. CDR3 region: CSASTGVDHHEQFF. The CDR3 DNA reads TGCAGTGCTAGTACGGGAGTGGATCATCATGAGCAGTTCTTC.

The CDR3 nucleotides are TGTGCCAGCAGCCAAGGACAGGGACTGAATTCACCCCTCCACTTT. As protein: CASSQGQGLNSPLHF. The chain carries TRBV4-2 and TRBJ1-6, with TRBD1 matching over 7 bases. The CDR3 sequence is 15 residues long. Germline V gene sequence: CDR1 LGHNA, CDR2 YNFKEQ. V lost 1 base to trimming and J lost 7 bases; unmatched junction nucleotides: 4.

This CDR3 is CASSPLGTGPQETQYF. In DNA form, the CDR3 reads TGTGCCAGCTCACCATTGGGCACAGGACCCCAAGAGACCCAGTACTTC. This chain joins TRBV18 and TRBJ2-5, with D possibly matching TRBD1 (5 bases). The CDR3 extends over 16 amino acids. The V and J ends lost 2 bases and 1 base respectively, with 14 bases between them. The V gene's germline CDR1 is KGHSH and CDR2 LQKENI. The variable domain in full, with the rest retrieved from reference TRBV18 and TRBJ2-5, is NAGVMQNPRHLVRRRGQEARLRCSPMKGHSHVYWYRQLPEEGLKFMVYLQKENIIDESGMPKERFSAEFPKEGPSILRIQQVVRGDSAAYFCASSPLGTGPQETQYFGPGTRLLVL.

This chain uses TRBV3-1 (or the pseudogene TRBV3-2) with TRBJ1-6; D unclear. Trimming shortened V by 1 base and J by 6 bases, and 7 bases separated the two germline ends. The length of the CDR3 is 14 residues. The germline V gene encodes CDR1 LGHDT and CDR2 YNNKEL (reference sequence). CDR3 in amino acids: CASSQGGSNSPLHF. CDR3 nucleotide sequence: TGTGCCAGCAGCCAAGGAGGGAGTAATTCACCCCTCCACTTT.

This chain uses TRBV7-6 with TRBJ2-5; 15 bases agree with TRBD2. The CDR3 has 16 amino acids. Trimming removed 5 bases from V and 7 bases from J; junction bases left unmatched: 8. Per germline, CDR1 SGHVS and CDR2 FNYEAQ. The CDR3 DNA sequence: TGTGCCAGCAGCGCGGGGACTAGCGGGGGGAGAGGGACCCAGTACTTC. This gives the protein CASSAGTSGGRGTQYF.

This clone occurred a few times. The J gene is TRBJ1-3, the V gene TRBV3-1 (or the pseudogene TRBV3-2); D perhaps matches TRBD1 (6 bases). CDR3 size: 15 residues. Trimming stripped 0 bases from V and 0 bases from J, with 6 bases between. The germline CDR1 and CDR2 sequences are LGHDT and YNNKEL (reference sequence). CDR3 nucleotide sequence: TGTGCCAGCAGCCAAGAGACAGGCTCTGGAAACACCATATATTTT. Translating it yields CASSQETGSGNTIYF.

This clone came up once. The rearrangement joins TRBV29-1 to TRBJ2-1; a weak D match, TRBD2 (7 bases). Germline V gene sequence: CDR1 SQVTM, CDR2 ANQGSEA. This CDR3 has 12 amino acids. Between the trimmed V and J ends, which lost 0 bases and 12 bases, there was a span of 12 bases. The CDR3 protein is CSVEDRGAGQFF. CDR3 sequence (DNA): TGCAGCGTTGAAGACCGGGGGGCAGGGCAGTTCTTC.

The chain combines TRBV6-9 with TRBJ2-7, with 7 bases identical to TRBD2. Trimming at V came to 1 base and at J to 3 bases, leaving 0 bases not matched to a gene. Germline assignment: CDR1 MNHGY and CDR2 SVAAGI. The CDR3 covers 13 residues. For the CDR3, the DNA is TGTGCCAGCAGTTATTGGGGGGGCTACGAGCAGTACTTC. Translation: CASSYWGGYEQYF.

The chain joins TRBV5-4 to TRBJ2-7; TRBD2 agrees at 9 bases. Germline lookup yields CDR1 SGHNT and CDR2 YYREEE (reference sequence). This CDR3 is 14 amino acids long. Losses at the gene ends were 6 bases for V and 5 bases for J; bases not matched to a gene: 9. CDR3 DNA: TGTGCCAGCACCGATCAGCGGGGGGTTAACGAGCAGTACTTC. Its protein product is CASTDQRGVNEQYF.

J is TRBJ1-1 and V is TRBV18; D is uncertain. V was clipped by 4 bases and J by 4 bases, with 10 bases between them. CDR3 length: 13 residues. The germline gives CDR1 KGHSH, CDR2 LQKENI. The CDR3 DNA reads TGTGCCAGCTCACTGGAGGTAGGCACTGAAGCTTTCTTT. Its protein product is CASSLEVGTEAFF.

The rearrangement uses TRBV29-1 and TRBJ1-2; no clear D gene. Deletions cut 0 bases from V and 1 base from J, with 6 bases between. The CDR3 is 13 amino acids. In germline, CDR1 is SQVTM, CDR2 ANQGSEA. The CDR3 DNA is TGCAGCGTTGAAGATGGGAGTAACTATGGCTACACCTTC. Its protein product is CSVEDGSNYGYTF. Based on the CDR3 plus reference TRBV29-1 and TRBJ1-2, the full variable domain is SAVISQKPSRDICQRGTSLTIQCQVDSQVTMMFWYRQQPGQSLTLIATANQGSEATYESGFVIDKFPISRPNLTFSTLTVSNMSPEDSSIYLCSVEDGSNYGYTFGSGTRLTVV.

This clone showed up just once. V and J are TRBV12-3 or TRBV12-4 and TRBJ1-2; TRBD1 is a possible D gene (5 bases). Between the trimmed V and J ends, which lost 3 bases and 8 bases, there was a span of 10 bases. The CDR3 loop spans 12 amino acids. CDR3 protein: CASSFTGEGYTF. For the CDR3, the DNA is TGTGCCAGCAGTTTTACAGGTGAAGGCTACACCTTC.

Only a few counts were recorded for this clone. The chain carries TRBV29-1 and TRBJ1-1, with TRBD1 as a possible D gene (6 bases). Per germline, CDR1 SQVTM and CDR2 ANQGSEA. V lost 4 bases, J lost 3 bases, and 18 bases lay in between. The CDR3 is 15 residues long. The CDR3 sequence: CSVGLQGWYDTEAFF. In DNA form, the CDR3 reads TGCAGCGTTGGTTTACAGGGATGGTACGACACTGAAGCTTTCTTT.

The V call is TRBV3-1 (or the pseudogene TRBV3-2), the J call TRBJ1-2; 12 positions agree with TRBD1. Germline values: CDR1 LGHDT, CDR2 YNNKEL (reference sequence). The CDR3 has 14 residues. V lost 6 bases to trimming and J lost 12 bases; unmatched junction nucleotides: 11. The CDR3 DNA follows: TGTGCCAGCAGTCAGACCGGGACAGGGGGCCTGGACACCTTC. Its translation: CASSQTGTGGLDTF.

The chain employs TRBV19 and TRBJ1-1; a weak D match, TRBD1 (5 bases). V was shortened by 3 bases and J by 1 base, with 18 bases between the two germline ends. This CDR3 is 17 amino acids long. Germline loops: CDR1 LNHDA, CDR2 SQIVND (reference sequence). CDR3 amino acids: CASSISSIRQKNTEAFF. The CDR3 DNA reads as TGTGCCAGTAGTATCTCATCTATCAGACAGAAGAACACTGAAGCTTTCTTT.

The chain combines TRBV30 with TRBJ2-6, with 10 bases identical to TRBD1. V was clipped by 6 bases and J by 4 bases; unmatched bases: 3. CDR1 and CDR2 from the germline V gene are GTSNPN and SVGIG (reference sequence). The CDR3 has 14 residues. This chain's CDR3 is CACDRGRGANVLTF. The CDR3 bases are TGTGCCTGTGACAGGGGGCGCGGGGCCAACGTCCTGACTTTC.

The genes are TRBV15 and TRBJ1-3; D possibly corresponds to TRBD1 (5 bases). Germline V gives CDR1 LNHNV, CDR2 YYDKDF (reference sequence). The CDR3 length is 18 residues. The V and J ends lost 0 bases and 0 bases respectively, with 15 bases between them. DNA of the CDR3: TGTGCCACCAGCAGAGATCTCACCCCGACAGACTCTGGAAACACCATATATTTT. Translation: CATSRDLTPTDSGNTIYF.

The table lists this clone with a few counts. The chain joins TRBV10-3 to TRBJ1-1; maybe TRBD1 (5 bases). The germline gives CDR1 ENHRY, CDR2 SYGVKD. The CDR3 spans 13 residues. Trimming removed 4 bases at V and 7 bases at J, with 13 bases between. In DNA form, the CDR3 reads TGTGCCATCAGTGGGATAGGGGTGGGTGAAGCTTTCTTT. Amino acid sequence: CAISGIGVGEAFF.

This clone was detected only once. The rearrangement joins TRBV6-1 to TRBJ2-1; 7 bases agree with TRBD1. V shed 2 bases, J shed 9 bases, and the junction held 4 bases outside the gene matches. Germline V gives CDR1 MNHNS, CDR2 SASEGT. CDR3 length equals 13 residues. The CDR3, as DNA: TGTGCCAGCAGTGAAACGACAGGGTTTGAGCAGTTCTTC. It specifies CASSETTGFEQFF.

The chain links TRBV5-4 to TRBJ2-7; tentative D call: TRBD2 (6 bases). Germline V gene data show CDR1 as SGHNT and CDR2 as YYREEE (reference sequence). Trimming shortened V by 6 bases and J by 4 bases, and 14 bases separated the two germline ends. This CDR3 has 13 residues. This CDR3 reads CASTRTGGYEQYF. CDR3 bases: TGTGCCAGCACCCGGACCGGAGGGTACGAGCAGTACTTC.

The gene calls are TRBV2 and TRBJ1-3; 7 bases are shared with TRBD1. Germline loops: CDR1 SNHLY, CDR2 FYNNEI. The CDR3 runs to 15 residues. Trimming removed 6 bases from V and 0 bases from J; junction bases left unmatched: 5. The CDR3 coding sequence is TGTGCCAGCAGCACAGGGGCTCTCTCTGGAAACACCATATATTTT. Its protein is CASSTGALSGNTIYF. The full variable domain, rest sourced from reference TRBV2 and TRBJ1-3, is EPEVTQTPSHQVTQMGQEVILRCVPISNHLYFYWYRQILGQKVEFLVSFYNNEISEKSEIFDDQFSVERPDGSNFTLKIRSTKLEDSAMYFCASSTGALSGNTIYFGEGSWLTVV.

The chain employs TRBV9 and TRBJ2-7; possibly TRBD2 for D (5 bases). V was shortened by 0 bases and J by 1 base, with 8 bases between the two germline ends. Germline loops: CDR1 SGDLS, CDR2 YYNGEE. The CDR3 contains 14 residues. CDR3 in DNA: TGTGCCAGCAGCGTAGACCTAGCATCCTACGAGCAGTACTTC. Its protein product is CASSVDLASYEQYF.

The chain has TRBV5-1 and TRBJ2-3; 8 nucleotides agree with TRBD1. Unmatched junction bases numbered 10, after V lost 4 bases and J lost 0 bases. Germline V gene sequence: CDR1 SGHRS, CDR2 YFSETQ. The CDR3 has 17 amino acids. The CDR3, as DNA: TGCGCCAGCAGCGGACAGGGTTTATCACCTAGCACAGATACGCAGTATTTT. This codes for CASSGQGLSPSTDTQYF.

This clone was picked up one time. The chain links TRBV3-1 (or the pseudogene TRBV3-2) to TRBJ2-5; 7 nucleotides match TRBD1. The CDR3 sequence is 13 residues long. Germline values: CDR1 LGHDT, CDR2 YNNKEL (reference sequence). J gave up 1 base and V 6 bases, and 2 bases lay outside the gene matches. CDR3 sequence: CASRRTGQETQYF. DNA of the CDR3: TGTGCCAGCAGGCGGACAGGCCAAGAGACCCAGTACTTC.

The chain employs TRBV14 and TRBJ1-4; the D is unclear. The CDR3 loop spans 14 amino acids. Germline-derived CDR1 and CDR2 are SGHDN and FVKESK. V lost 4 bases and J 5 bases, leaving 11 bases between the germline ends. The CDR3 sequence: CASSPSRVNEKLFF. The CDR3 DNA follows: TGTGCCAGCAGCCCCTCCCGAGTAAATGAAAAACTGTTTTTT.

The rearrangement links TRBV7-9 to TRBJ2-3; maybe TRBD2 (5 bases). Germline loops: CDR1 SEHNR, CDR2 FQNEAQ (reference sequence). Between the trimmed V and J ends, which lost 5 bases and 0 bases, there was a span of 9 bases. The CDR3 is 14 amino acids. This CDR3 is CASSHEGSTDTQYF. The CDR3 bases are TGTGCCAGCAGCCACGAGGGTAGCACAGATACGCAGTATTTT.

The chain links TRBV11-2 to TRBJ2-7; 10 nucleotides align to TRBD1. This CDR3 region has 19 residues. From germline, CDR1 is SGHAT and CDR2 FQNNGV. With V trimmed by 8 bases and J by 3 bases, 22 bases remained unmatched. CDR3 in DNA: TGTGCCAGCCGAAGCCTTAAAAATATTCCGGGACAGGGGTTCTACGAGCAGTACTTC. Translation gives CASRSLKNIPGQGFYEQYF.